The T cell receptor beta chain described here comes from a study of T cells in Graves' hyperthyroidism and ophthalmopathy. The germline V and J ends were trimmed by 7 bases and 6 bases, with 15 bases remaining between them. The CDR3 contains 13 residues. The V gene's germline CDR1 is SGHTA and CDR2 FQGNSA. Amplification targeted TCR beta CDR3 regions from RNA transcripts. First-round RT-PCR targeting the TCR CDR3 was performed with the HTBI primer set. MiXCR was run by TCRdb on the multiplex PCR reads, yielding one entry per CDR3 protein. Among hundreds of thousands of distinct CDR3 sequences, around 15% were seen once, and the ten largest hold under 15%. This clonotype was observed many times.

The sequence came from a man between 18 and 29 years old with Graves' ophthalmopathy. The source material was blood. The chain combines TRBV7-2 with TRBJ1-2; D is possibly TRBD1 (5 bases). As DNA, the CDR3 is TGTGCCAGCACGCAGAGGGGAGACCATGGCTACACCTTC. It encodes CASTQRGDHGYTF.